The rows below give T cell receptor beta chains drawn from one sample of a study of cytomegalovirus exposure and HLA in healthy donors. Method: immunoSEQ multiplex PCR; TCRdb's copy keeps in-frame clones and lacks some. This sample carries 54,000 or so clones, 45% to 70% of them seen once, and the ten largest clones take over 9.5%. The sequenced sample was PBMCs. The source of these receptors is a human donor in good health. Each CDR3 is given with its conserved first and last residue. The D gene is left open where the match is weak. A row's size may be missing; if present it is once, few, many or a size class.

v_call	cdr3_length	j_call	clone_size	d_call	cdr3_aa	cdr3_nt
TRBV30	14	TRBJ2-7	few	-	CAWRTVGFPYEQYF	TGTGCCTGGAGGACAGTGGGGTTCCCCTACGAGCAGTACTTC
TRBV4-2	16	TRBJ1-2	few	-	CASSQDLQGKNYGYTF	TGTGCCAGCAGCCAAGATTTGCAGGGAAAGAACTATGGCTACACCTTC
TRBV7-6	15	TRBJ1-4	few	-	CASSPYAGVNEKLFF	TGTGCCAGCAGCCCTTATGCGGGAGTAAATGAAAAACTGTTTTTT
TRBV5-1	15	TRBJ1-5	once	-	CASSLAGGSNQPQHF	TGCGCCAGCAGCTTGGCGGGGGGCAGCAATCAGCCCCAGCATTTT
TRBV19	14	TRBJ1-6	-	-	CASSIAGILSPLHF	TGTGCCAGTAGTATAGCGGGGATTCTGTCACCCCTCCACTTT
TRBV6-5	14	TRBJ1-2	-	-	CASSERLQGKGYTF	TGTGCCAGCAGTGAAAGGCTGCAGGGAAAAGGCTACACCTTC
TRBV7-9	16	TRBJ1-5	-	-	CSSSLEGGKLNQPQHF	TGTTCCAGCAGCTTAGAGGGAGGAAAACTGAATCAGCCCCAGCATTTT
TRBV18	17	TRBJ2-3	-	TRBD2	CASSPLLAGGRSDTQYF	TGTGCCAGCTCACCCCTCCTCGCGGGGGGTAGATCAGATACGCAGTATTTT
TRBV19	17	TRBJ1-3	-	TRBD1	CASSTRDRGWTGNTIYF	TGTGCCAGTAGTACCCGGGACAGGGGTTGGACTGGAAACACCATATATTTT
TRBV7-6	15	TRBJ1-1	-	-	CASSPHGADSTEAFF	TGTGCCAGCAGCCCCCATGGGGCCGATTCCACTGAAGCTTTCTTT
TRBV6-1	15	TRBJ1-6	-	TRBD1	CASSEKGAYNSPLNF	TGTGCCAGCAGTGAAAAGGGGGCCTATAATTCACCCCTCAACTTT
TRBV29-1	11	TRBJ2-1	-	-	CSVDRYNEQFF	TGCAGCGTTGACAGGTACAATGAGCAGTTCTTC
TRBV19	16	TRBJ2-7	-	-	CASSIGLQGWTYEQYF	TGTGCCAGTAGTATAGGTTTGCAGGGATGGACCTACGAGCAGTACTTC
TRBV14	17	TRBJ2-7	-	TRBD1	CASSPRAGTGENYEQYF	TGTGCCAGCAGCCCCCGAGCCGGGACAGGGGAGAACTACGAGCAGTACTTC
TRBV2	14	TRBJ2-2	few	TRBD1	CASRERQGTGELFF	TGTGCCAGCAGGGAAAGACAGGGGACCGGGGAGCTGTTTTTT
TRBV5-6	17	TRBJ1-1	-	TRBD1	CASSLYRGGYADTEAFF	TGTGCCAGCAGCTTGTACAGGGGGGGATACGCCGACACTGAAGCTTTCTTT
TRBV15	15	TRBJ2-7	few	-	CATSRDRGLAYEQYF	TGTGCCACCAGCAGAGATCGGGGACTGGCCTACGAGCAGTACTTC
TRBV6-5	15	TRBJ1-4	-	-	CASRELQGWDEKLFF	TGTGCCAGCAGGGAACTACAGGGATGGGATGAAAAACTGTTTTTT
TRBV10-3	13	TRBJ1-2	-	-	CAISNKKDYGYTF	TGTGCCATCAGCAACAAGAAAGACTATGGCTACACCTTC
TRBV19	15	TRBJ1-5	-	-	CASSIDARGIGPQHF	TGTGCCAGTAGTATAGACGCCAGGGGAATAGGGCCCCAGCATTTT
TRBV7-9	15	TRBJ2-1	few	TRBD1	CASSRGTGAYNEQFF	TGTGCCAGCAGCCGGGGGACAGGGGCCTACAATGAGCAGTTCTTC
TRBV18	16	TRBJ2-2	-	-	CASSPLGGTNTGELFF	TGTGCCAGCTCACCACTCGGGGGAACGAACACCGGGGAGCTGTTTTTT
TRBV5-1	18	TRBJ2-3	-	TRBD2	CASSSPGLAGGLTDTQYF	TGCGCCAGCAGCTCGCCGGGACTAGCGGGGGGGCTCACAGATACGCAGTATTTT
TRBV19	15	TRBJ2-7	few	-	CASSFRQGGSYEQYF	TGTGCCAGTAGTTTCCGGCAGGGGGGATCCTACGAGCAGTACTTC
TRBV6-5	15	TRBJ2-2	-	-	CASSYGRANTGELFF	TGTGCCAGCAGTTACGGTCGGGCGAACACCGGGGAGCTGTTTTTT
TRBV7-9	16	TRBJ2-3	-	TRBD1	CASSPRRTGGTDTQYF	TGTGCCAGCAGCCCCCGTCGTACAGGGGGTACAGATACGCAGTATTTT
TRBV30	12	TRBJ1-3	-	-	CAWSGQYNTIYF	TGTGCCTGGAGTGGACAGTATAACACCATATATTTT
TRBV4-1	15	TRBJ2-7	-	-	CASSQESHRNYEQYF	TGCGCCAGCAGCCAAGAATCCCACAGGAACTACGAGCAGTACTTC
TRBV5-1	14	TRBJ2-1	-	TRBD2	CASSYSGGVNEQFF	TGCGCCAGCAGCTATAGCGGGGGGGTCAATGAGCAGTTCTTC
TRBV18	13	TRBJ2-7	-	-	CASSPPEGHEQYF	TGTGCCAGCTCACCCCCTGAGGGCCACGAGCAGTACTTC
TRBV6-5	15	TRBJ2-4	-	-	CASSSPGLAKNIQYF	TGTGCCAGCAGTTCCCCAGGTCTAGCCAAAAACATTCAGTACTTC
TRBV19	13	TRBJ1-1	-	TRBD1	CASRDRGNFEAFF	TGTGCCAGCCGGGACAGGGGAAACTTTGAAGCTTTCTTT
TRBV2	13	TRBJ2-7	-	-	CASSNRAAGEQYF	TGTGCCAGCAGTAACAGGGCTGCTGGCGAGCAGTACTTC
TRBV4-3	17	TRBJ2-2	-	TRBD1	CASSQVLGQGGTGELFF	TGCGCCAGCAGCCAAGTATTAGGACAGGGGGGGACCGGGGAGCTGTTTTTT
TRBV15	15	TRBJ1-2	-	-	CATSRDQGFNYGYTF	TGTGCCACCAGCAGAGATCAGGGCTTTAACTATGGCTACACCTTC
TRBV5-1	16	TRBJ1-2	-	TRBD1	CASSSGQGTPIYGYTF	TGCGCCAGCAGCTCGGGACAGGGTACTCCGATCTATGGCTACACCTTC
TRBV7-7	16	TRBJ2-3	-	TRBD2	CASSPGLAGRTDTQYF	TGTGCTAGCAGCCCCGGACTAGCGGGGCGCACAGATACGCAGTATTTT
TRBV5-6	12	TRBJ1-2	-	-	CASSPANYGYTF	TGTGCCAGCAGCCCAGCTAACTATGGCTACACCTTC
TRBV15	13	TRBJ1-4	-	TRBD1	CATSRTGSEKLFF	TGTGCCACCAGCAGGACAGGGAGTGAAAAACTGTTTTTT
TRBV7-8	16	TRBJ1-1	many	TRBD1	CASSSRQGASNTEAFF	TGTGCCAGCAGCTCCCGACAGGGGGCATCGAACACTGAAGCTTTCTTT
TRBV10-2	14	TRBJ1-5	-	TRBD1	CASRRGQGNQPQHF	TGCGCCAGCCGCAGGGGGCAGGGCAATCAGCCCCAGCATTTT
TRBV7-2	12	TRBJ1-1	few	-	CASSLTNTEAFF	TGTGCCAGCAGCTTAACTAACACTGAAGCTTTCTTT
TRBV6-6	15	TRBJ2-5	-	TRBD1	CASRNRGGTGETQYF	TGTGCCAGCAGGAACAGGGGTGGAACCGGCGAGACCCAGTACTTC
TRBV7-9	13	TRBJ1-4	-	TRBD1	CASGRQGTEKLFF	TGTGCCAGCGGCAGACAGGGAACCGAAAAACTGTTTTTT
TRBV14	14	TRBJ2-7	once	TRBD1	CASSQIQGAYEQYF	TGTGCCAGCAGCCAAATACAGGGGGCTTACGAGCAGTACTTC
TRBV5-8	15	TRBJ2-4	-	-	CASSLEPDSSNIQYF	TGTGCCAGCAGCTTGGAACCGGACTCAAGCAACATTCAGTACTTC
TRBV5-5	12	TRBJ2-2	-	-	CASSSGIGELFF	TGTGCCAGCAGCTCAGGGATCGGGGAGCTGTTTTTT
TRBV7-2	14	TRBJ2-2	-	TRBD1	CASSSTGGTGELFF	TGTGCCAGCAGTTCCACAGGGGGCACCGGGGAGCTGTTTTTT
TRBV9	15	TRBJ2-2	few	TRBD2	CASSLAGGRTGELFF	TGTGCCAGCTCACTAGCGGGGGGGCGCACCGGGGAGCTGTTTTTT
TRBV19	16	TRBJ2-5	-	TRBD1	CASSIDGTGIIQTQYF	TGTGCCAGTAGTATCGACGGGACAGGGATTATACAGACCCAGTACTTC
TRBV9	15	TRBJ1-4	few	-	CASSVGIATNEKLFF	TGTGCCAGCAGCGTAGGTATAGCAACTAATGAAAAACTGTTTTTT
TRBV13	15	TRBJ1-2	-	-	CASSLDRTTNYGYTF	TGCGCCAGCAGCTTAGACCGAACAACTAACTATGGCTACACCTTC
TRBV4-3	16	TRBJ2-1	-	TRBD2	CASSQDVRPSGSEQFF	TGCGCCAGCAGCCAAGATGTTAGGCCTAGCGGAAGTGAGCAGTTCTTC
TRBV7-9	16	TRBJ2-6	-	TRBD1	CASSIPTGGQANVLTF	TGTGCCAGCAGCATACCGACAGGGGGGCAAGCCAACGTCCTGACTTTC